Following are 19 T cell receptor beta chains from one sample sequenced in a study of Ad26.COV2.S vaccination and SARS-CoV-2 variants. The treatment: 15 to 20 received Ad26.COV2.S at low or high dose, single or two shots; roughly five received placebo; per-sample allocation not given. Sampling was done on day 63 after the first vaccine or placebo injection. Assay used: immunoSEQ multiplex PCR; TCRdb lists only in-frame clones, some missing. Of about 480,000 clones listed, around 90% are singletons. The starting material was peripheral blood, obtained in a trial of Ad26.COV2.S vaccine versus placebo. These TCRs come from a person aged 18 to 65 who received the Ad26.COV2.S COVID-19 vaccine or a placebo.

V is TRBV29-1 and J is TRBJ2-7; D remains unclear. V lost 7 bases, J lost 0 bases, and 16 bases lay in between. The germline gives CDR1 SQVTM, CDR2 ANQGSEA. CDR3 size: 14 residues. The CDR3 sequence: CSALPDPISYEQYF. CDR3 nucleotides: TGCAGCGCCCTCCCGGACCCCATCTCCTACGAGCAGTACTTC.

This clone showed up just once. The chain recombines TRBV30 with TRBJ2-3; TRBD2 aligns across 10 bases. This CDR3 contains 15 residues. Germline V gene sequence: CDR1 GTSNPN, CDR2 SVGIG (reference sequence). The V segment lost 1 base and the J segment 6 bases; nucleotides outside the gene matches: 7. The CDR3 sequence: CAWSGVASGSDTQYF. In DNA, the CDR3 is TGTGCCTGGAGTGGCGTGGCTAGCGGGAGTGATACGCAGTATTTT. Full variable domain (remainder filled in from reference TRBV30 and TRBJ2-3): SQTIHQWPATLVQPVGSPLSLECTVEGTSNPNLYWYRQAAGRGLQLLFYSVGIGQISSEVPQNLSASRPQDRQFILSSKKLLLSDSGFYLCAWSGVASGSDTQYFGPGTRLTVL.

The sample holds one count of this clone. The CDR3 sequence: CASSGQDTQYF. DNA for the CDR3: TGTGCCAGCTCCGGGCAGGATACGCAGTATTTT. J is TRBJ2-3 and V is TRBV18; D is uncertain. Germline CDR1 reads KGHSH; CDR2 reads LQKENI. V was trimmed by 6 bases and J by 6 bases, leaving 7 bases between them. CDR3 length: 11 amino acids.

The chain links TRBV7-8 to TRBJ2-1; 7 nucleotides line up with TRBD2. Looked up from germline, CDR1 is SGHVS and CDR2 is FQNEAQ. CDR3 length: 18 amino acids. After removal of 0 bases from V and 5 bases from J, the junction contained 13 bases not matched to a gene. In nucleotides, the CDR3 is TGTGCCAGCAGCTTAGCGCTAGGCGGGCGACGGGGGGACAATGAGCAGTTCTTC. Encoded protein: CASSLALGGRRGDNEQFF.

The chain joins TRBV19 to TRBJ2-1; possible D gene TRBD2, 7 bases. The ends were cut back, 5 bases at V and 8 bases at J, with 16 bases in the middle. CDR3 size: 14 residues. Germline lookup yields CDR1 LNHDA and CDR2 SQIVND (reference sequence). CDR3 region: CASSLLGGPDEQFF. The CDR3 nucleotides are TGTGCCAGTAGTTTACTCGGGGGGCCGGATGAGCAGTTCTTC. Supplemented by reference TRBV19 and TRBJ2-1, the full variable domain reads DGGITQSPKYLFRKEGQNVTLSCEQNLNHDAMYWYRQDPGQGLRLIYYSQIVNDFQKGDIAEGYSVSREKKESFPLTVTSAQKNPTAFYLCASSLLGGPDEQFFGPGTRLTVL.

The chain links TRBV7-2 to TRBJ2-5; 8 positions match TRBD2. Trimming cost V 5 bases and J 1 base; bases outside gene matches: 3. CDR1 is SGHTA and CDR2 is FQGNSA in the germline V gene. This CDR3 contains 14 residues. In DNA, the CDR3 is TGTGCCAGCAGCGCGGGGGGCAGCCAAGAGACCCAGTACTTC. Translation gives CASSAGGSQETQYF.

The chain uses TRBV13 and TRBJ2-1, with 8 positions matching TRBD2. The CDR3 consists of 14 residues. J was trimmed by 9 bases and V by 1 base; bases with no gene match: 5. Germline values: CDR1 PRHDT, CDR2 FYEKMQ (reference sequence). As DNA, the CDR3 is TGTGCCAGCAGCTTAGCGGGAGGGCCAGGTGAGCAGTTCTTC. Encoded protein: CASSLAGGPGEQFF.

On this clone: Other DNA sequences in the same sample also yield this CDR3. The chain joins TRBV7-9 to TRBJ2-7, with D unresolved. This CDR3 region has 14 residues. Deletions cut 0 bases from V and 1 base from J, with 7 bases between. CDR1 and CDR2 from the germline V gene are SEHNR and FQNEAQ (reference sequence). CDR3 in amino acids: CASSLAGGSYEQYF. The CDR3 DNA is TGTGCCAGCAGCTTAGCGGGCGGATCCTACGAGCAGTACTTC. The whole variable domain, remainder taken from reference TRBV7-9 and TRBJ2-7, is DTGVSQNPRHKITKRGQNVTFRCDPISEHNRLYWYRQTLGQGPEFLTYFQNEAQLEKSRLLSDRFSAERPKGSFSTLEIQRTEQGDSAMYLCASSLAGGSYEQYFGPGTRLTVT.

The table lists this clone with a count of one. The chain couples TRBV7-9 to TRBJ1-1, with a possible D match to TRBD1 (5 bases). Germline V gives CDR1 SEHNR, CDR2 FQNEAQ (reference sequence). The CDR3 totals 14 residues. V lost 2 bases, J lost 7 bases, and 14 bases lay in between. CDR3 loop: CASSLNQGSNEAFF. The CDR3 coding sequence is TGTGCCAGCAGCTTAAATCAGGGCTCGAATGAAGCTTTCTTT.

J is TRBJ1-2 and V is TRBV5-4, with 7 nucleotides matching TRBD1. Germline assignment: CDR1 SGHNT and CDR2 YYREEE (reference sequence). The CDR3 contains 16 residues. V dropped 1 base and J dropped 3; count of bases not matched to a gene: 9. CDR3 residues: CASSLRGPERDYGYTF. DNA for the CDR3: TGTGCCAGCAGCTTGAGGGGGCCTGAGCGAGACTATGGCTACACCTTC.

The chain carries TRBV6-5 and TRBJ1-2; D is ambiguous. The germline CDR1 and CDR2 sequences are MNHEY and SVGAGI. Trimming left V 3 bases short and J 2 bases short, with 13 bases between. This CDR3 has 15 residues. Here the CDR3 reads CASSYNQAPNYGYTF. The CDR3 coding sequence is TGTGCCAGCAGTTATAATCAGGCTCCGAACTATGGCTACACCTTC.

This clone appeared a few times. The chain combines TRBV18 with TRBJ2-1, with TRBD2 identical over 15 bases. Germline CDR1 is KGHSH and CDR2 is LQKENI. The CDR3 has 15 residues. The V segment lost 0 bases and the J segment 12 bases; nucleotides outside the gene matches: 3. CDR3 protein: CASSPPRTSGRGQFF. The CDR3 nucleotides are TGTGCCAGCTCACCACCCCGGACTAGCGGGAGGGGGCAGTTCTTC.

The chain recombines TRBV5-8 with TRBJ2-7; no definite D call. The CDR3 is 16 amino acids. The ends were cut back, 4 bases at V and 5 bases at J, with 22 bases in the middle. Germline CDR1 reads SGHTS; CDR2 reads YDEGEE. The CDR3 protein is CASSGRWSVSSDEQYF. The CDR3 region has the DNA TGTGCCAGCAGCGGCCGATGGTCAGTATCGTCCGACGAGCAGTACTTC.

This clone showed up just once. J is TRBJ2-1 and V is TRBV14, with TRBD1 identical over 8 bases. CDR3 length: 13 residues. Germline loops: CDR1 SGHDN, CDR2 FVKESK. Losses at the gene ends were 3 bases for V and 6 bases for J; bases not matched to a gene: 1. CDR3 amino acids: CASSHGQGNEQFF. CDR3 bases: TGTGCCAGCAGCCACGGACAGGGCAATGAGCAGTTCTTC.

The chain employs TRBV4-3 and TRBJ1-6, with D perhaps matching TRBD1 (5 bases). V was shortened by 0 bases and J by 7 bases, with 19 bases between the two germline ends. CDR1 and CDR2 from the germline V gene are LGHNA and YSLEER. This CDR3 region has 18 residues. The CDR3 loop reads CASSQDLRGAAGNSPLHF. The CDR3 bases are TGCGCCAGCAGCCAAGATCTTCGAGGGGCCGCGGGGAATTCACCCCTCCACTTT.

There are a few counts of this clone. CDR3 residues: CATIPLMGQETQYF. The CDR3 bases are TGTGCCACCATCCCACTTATGGGGCAAGAGACCCAGTACTTC. This chain links TRBV2 with TRBJ2-5; D is ambiguous. The CDR3 runs to 14 residues. Germline CDR1 and CDR2: SNHLY and FYNNEI. V was shortened by 10 bases and J by 2 bases, with 17 bases between the two germline ends.

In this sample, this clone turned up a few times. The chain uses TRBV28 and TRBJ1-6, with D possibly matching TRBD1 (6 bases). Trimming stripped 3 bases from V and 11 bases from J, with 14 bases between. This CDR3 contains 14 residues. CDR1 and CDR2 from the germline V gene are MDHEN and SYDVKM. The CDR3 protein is CASSLSGDLTPLHF. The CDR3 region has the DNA TGTGCCAGCAGTTTGTCAGGGGATCTGACACCCCTCCACTTT.

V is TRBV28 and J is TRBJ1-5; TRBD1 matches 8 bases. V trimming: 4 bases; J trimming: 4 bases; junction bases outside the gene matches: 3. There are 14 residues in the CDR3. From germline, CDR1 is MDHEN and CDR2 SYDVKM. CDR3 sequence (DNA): TGTGCCAGCAGTTGGACAGGGCGGAATCAGCCCCAGCATTTT. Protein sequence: CASSWTGRNQPQHF.

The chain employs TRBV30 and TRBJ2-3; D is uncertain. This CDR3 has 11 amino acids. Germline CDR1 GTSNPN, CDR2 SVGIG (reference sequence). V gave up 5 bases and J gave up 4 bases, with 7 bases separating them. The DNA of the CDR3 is TGTGCCTGGGAAGGCGCAGATACGCAGTATTTT. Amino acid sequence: CAWEGADTQYF.